The 17 T cell receptor beta chains listed next were all sequenced from one sample in a study of blood T cells in healthy people across ages. A J-beta primer mix and a sample-barcoded 5' primer were used in a second PCR of roughly 6 to 11 cycles. TCRdb reprocessed the 5' RACE reads via MiXCR and lists one record per CDR3 protein. The sample contains 800,000 to 950,000 distinct CDR3 sequences, around 29% of which appear only once. These data were also reused for a study on T cells of mothers and their children.

The sequencing input was blood. The receptors originated from a woman aged 40 to 50 in good health.

The chain couples TRBV27 to TRBJ2-7; 11 bases fit TRBD1. V shed 0 bases and J 5 bases; nucleotides not matched to a gene: 3. From germline, CDR1 is MNHEY and CDR2 SMNVEV (reference sequence). The CDR3 is 15 amino acids. The CDR3 sequence: CASSLSGQGAHEQYF. The CDR3 DNA sequence: TGTGCCAGCAGTTTATCCGGACAGGGGGCCCACGAGCAGTACTTC.

Points on this clonotype: This likely stems from a read error, as it lies one base from a far larger clone. J is TRBJ2-5 and V is TRBV12-3 or TRBV12-4, with D perhaps matching TRBD1 (6 bases). The CDR3 runs to 12 residues. The ends were cut back, 7 bases at V and 4 bases at J, with 10 bases in the middle. The CDR3, as DNA: TGTGCCAGCAACCCCAGGGGAGAGACCCAGTACTTC. Amino acid sequence: CASNPRGETQYF.

Worth noting for this clonotype: Being one base from a much bigger clone, this may be a read error. The chain couples TRBV20-1 to TRBJ1-5; the D gene is possibly TRBD1 (5 bases). From germline, CDR1 is DFQATT and CDR2 SNEGSKA (reference sequence). V lost 0 bases to trimming and J lost 6 bases, with 27 bases between them. The CDR3 is made up of 19 amino acids. Here the CDR3 reads CSARDRGMGGGPNSQPQHF. The DNA for the CDR3 is TGCAGTGCTAGAGATAGAGGTATGGGGGGAGGCCCCAACAGTCAGCCCCAGCATTTT.

The chain links TRBV12-3 or TRBV12-4 to TRBJ1-2; 8 bases line up with TRBD1. J gave up 9 bases and V 0 bases, and 9 bases lay outside the gene matches. This CDR3 has 15 residues. The CDR3 sequence: CASSLALGQALRYTF. In nucleotides, the CDR3 is TGTGCCAGCAGTTTAGCGCTGGGACAGGCTTTACGCTACACCTTC.

V is TRBV2 and J is TRBJ2-3, with unresolved D. Trimming took 4 bases from V and 3 from J, leaving 20 bases between them. The CDR3 has 17 residues. Germline CDR1 is SNHLY and CDR2 is FYNNEI. The CDR3 DNA follows: TGTGCCAGCAGTGTGATTCCCAACGTCCGAGTTACAGATACGCAGTATTTT. This translates into CASSVIPNVRVTDTQYF.

The sample holds a few counts of this clonotype. Being one base from a much bigger clone, this may be a read error. V usage is TRBV20-1 and J usage is TRBJ1-1; a weak D match, TRBD1 (5 bases). The CDR3 consists of 12 residues. CDR1 and CDR2 (germline): DFQATT, SNEGSKA (reference sequence). Trimming stripped 7 bases from V and 1 base from J, with 10 bases between. The CDR3: CSVTQGNTEAFF. The DNA for the CDR3 is TGCAGTGTGACGCAGGGGAACACTGAAGCTTTCTTT.

Concerning this clonotype itself: A much larger clone is a single base away; this may be a read error. V and J are TRBV12-3 or TRBV12-4 and TRBJ2-5; 7 positions agree with TRBD2. V shed 7 bases and J 5 bases; nucleotides not matched to a gene: 4. This CDR3 is 12 amino acids long. In DNA, the CDR3 is TGTGCCAGCACCATGGGAGGGGAGACCCAGTACTTC. Translation: CASTMGGETQYF.

This clonotype has more than one count but fewer than ten. The genes are TRBV25-1 and TRBJ2-2; possible D gene TRBD1, 6 bases. The V gene's germline CDR1 is MGHDK and CDR2 SYGVNS. The ends were cut back, 3 bases at V and 5 bases at J, with 10 bases in the middle. The CDR3 extends over 14 amino acids. The CDR3: CASSDQGKTGELFF. The CDR3 DNA reads as TGTGCCAGCAGTGATCAGGGGAAGACCGGGGAGCTGTTTTTT.

This clonotype was detected many times. This chain links TRBV28 with TRBJ2-7; a possible D gene is TRBD1 (5 bases). Germline V lookup: CDR1 MDHEN, CDR2 SYDVKM. Trimming took 10 bases from V and 2 from J, leaving 12 bases between them. The CDR3 consists of 12 residues. The CDR3 DNA sequence: TGTGCCACCCAGGGTATTGCCTACGAGCAGTACTTC. Its protein product is CATQGIAYEQYF.

The chain employs TRBV3-1 and TRBJ2-3; a weak D match, TRBD2 (6 bases). Per the germline V gene, CDR1 is LGHDT and CDR2 is YNNKEL (reference sequence). Trimming cost V 2 bases and J 0 bases, with 12 bases left between them. The CDR3 loop spans 16 amino acids. This CDR3 is CASSQNRGISTDTQYF. CDR3 nucleotide sequence: TGTGCCAGCAGCCAAAACCGGGGGATAAGCACAGATACGCAGTATTTT.

This clonotype was observed a handful of times. CDR3 region: CASIDGSPGGEQYF. The CDR3 DNA reads as TGTGCCAGCATCGATGGATCCCCGGGTGGAGAGCAGTACTTC. The genes are TRBV6-5 and TRBJ2-7; D unresolved. The CDR3 runs 14 residues. CDR1 MNHEY and CDR2 SVGAGI come from the germline V gene. V was cut by 7 bases and J by 7 bases, with 20 bases left in between.

As for this clonotype: At one end the junction does not follow the germline gene, possibly because of a read error. This chain links TRBV14 with TRBJ2-3, with D unclear. Germline V gives CDR1 SGHDN, CDR2 FVKESK. The CDR3 totals 13 residues. CDR3 sequence: CASSQDLADTRYF. The CDR3 region has the DNA TGTGCCAGCAGCCAAGATTTGGCAGATACGCGGTATTTT.

The V and J genes are TRBV30 and TRBJ1-1; 8 nucleotides align to TRBD1. In germline, CDR1 is GTSNPN, CDR2 SVGIG (reference sequence). The CDR3 is 13 amino acids. The V gene end was trimmed by 3 bases and the J gene end by 4 bases; junction bases not matched to a gene: 4. The CDR3 protein is CAWRRTGFTEAFF. DNA of the CDR3: TGTGCCTGGAGACGGACAGGGTTCACTGAAGCTTTCTTT. Variable domain in full (rest from reference TRBV30 and TRBJ1-1): SQTIHQWPATLVQPVGSPLSLECTVEGTSNPNLYWYRQAAGRGLQLLFYSVGIGQISSEVPQNLSASRPQDRQFILSSKKLLLSDSGFYLCAWRRTGFTEAFFGQGTRLTVV.

This clonotype was observed many times. Since a much larger clone is just one base distant, this may be a read error. The chain combines TRBV29-1 with TRBJ2-5, with D possibly being TRBD1 or TRBD2 (6 bases each). Germline CDR1 and CDR2: SQVTM and ANQGSEA. The CDR3 is 14 amino acids. Between the trimmed V and J ends, which lost 2 bases and 1 base, there was a span of 11 bases. As DNA, the CDR3 is TGCAGCGTTGAAAGGGGGGCCCCCCAAGAGACCCAGTACTTC. Translating it yields CSVERGAPQETQYF.

The chain links TRBV25-1 to TRBJ1-5; possible D gene TRBD1, 5 bases. CDR1 and CDR2 (germline): MGHDK, SYGVNS. CDR3 length: 15 amino acids. V gave up 8 bases and J gave up 1 base, with 15 bases separating them. The CDR3 loop is CASQAARDSNQPQHF. CDR3 in DNA: TGTGCCAGCCAAGCCGCCCGGGACAGCAATCAGCCCCAGCATTTT. The variable domain in full, with the rest retrieved from reference TRBV25-1 and TRBJ1-5, is EADIYQTPRYLVIGTGKKITLECSQTMGHDKMYWYQQDPGMELHLIHYSYGVNSTEKGDLSSESTVSRIRTEHFPLTLESARPSHTSQYLCASQAARDSNQPQHFGDGTRLSIL.

This clonotype was seen at least ten times. This chain links TRBV27 with TRBJ2-7; 8 bases line up with TRBD1. This CDR3 comprises 14 residues. The junction had 8 bases not matched to a gene; V was cut back by 5 bases and J by 5 bases. Per germline, CDR1 MNHEY and CDR2 SMNVEV (reference sequence). CDR3 sequence reads: CASSRRQGANEQYF. The CDR3 nucleotides are TGTGCCAGCAGTCGTAGGCAGGGGGCGAACGAGCAGTACTTC.

The rearrangement links TRBV6-6 to TRBJ2-1; no firm D call. Trimming stripped 7 bases from V and 2 bases from J, with 9 bases between. Germline assignment: CDR1 MNHNY and CDR2 SVGAGI (reference sequence). There are 13 residues in the CDR3. The CDR3 bases are TGTGCCAGCATGGCAGGAACCTACAATGAGCAGTTCTTC. Translation gives CASMAGTYNEQFF.